A selection of T cell receptor beta chains follows, all from one sample in a study of cytomegalovirus exposure and HLA in healthy donors. TCRdb's table, derived via immunoSEQ multiplex PCR, lists solely in-frame clones and lacks some. The sample yields under 200,000 clones, 78% seen once. Sequenced material: PBMCs. Every receptor here comes from a woman in her twenties or thirties in good health and CMV-seropositive. Both conserved end residues are part of each CDR3. The order of the fields is clone size, D gene, J gene, V gene, CDR3 protein, CDR3 DNA. The D gene is left open where the match is weak. Where a row states a size, it is once, few, many or the class of an expanded clone; other rows omit it.

>few|NA|TRBJ2-1|TRBV6-5
CASTRDTLYNEQFF
TGTGCCAGCACTCGAGACACCCTATACAATGAGCAGTTCTTC
>NA|NA|TRBJ2-5|TRBV28
CASSVLETQYF
TGTGCCAGCAGTGTTCTAGAGACCCAGTACTTC
>NA|TRBD2|TRBJ2-7|TRBV27
CASSWSGGEQYF
TGTGCCAGCAGTTGGTCGGGGGGAGAGCAGTACTTC
>once|TRBD2|TRBJ2-7|TRBV6-5
CASSPWSGGSYEQYF
TGTGCCAGCAGCCCGTGGAGCGGGGGCTCCTACGAGCAGTACTTC
>NA|NA|TRBJ1-1|TRBV25-1
CASSPGTPNTEAFF
TGTGCCAGCTCCCCCGGGACACCCAACACTGAAGCTTTCTTT
>NA|NA|TRBJ1-1|TRBV6-6
CASREGIRGAFF
TGTGCCAGCAGGGAGGGGATAAGGGGAGCTTTCTTT
>NA|NA|TRBJ2-2|TRBV7-9
CAILTDTGELFF
TGTGCCATCTTGACAGACACCGGGGAGCTGTTTTTT
>NA|TRBD2|TRBJ2-1|TRBV4-1
CASSPPLAGAYNEQFF
TGCGCCAGCAGCCCCCCACTAGCGGGCGCCTACAATGAGCAGTTCTTC
>NA|NA|TRBJ1-2|TRBV19
CASSATQGTNYGYTF
TGTGCCAGTAGTGCCACACAGGGTACTAACTATGGCTACACCTTC
>once|NA|TRBJ2-2|TRBV29-1
CSALLGATGELFF
TGCAGCGCCCTTCTAGGGGCCACCGGGGAGCTGTTTTTT
>NA|NA|TRBJ1-1|TRBV27
CASSPVGLGDTEAFF
TGTGCCAGCAGTCCGGTGGGACTAGGGGACACTGAAGCTTTCTTT
>NA|TRBD2|TRBJ2-2|TRBV20-1
CSALGTTWPFF
TGCAGTGCTCTCGGGACTACCTGGCCGTTTTTT
>NA|NA|TRBJ2-2|TRBV7-9
CASSPNSLGGGELFF
TGTGCCAGCAGCCCAAACTCCCTAGGGGGCGGGGAGCTGTTTTTT
>NA|NA|TRBJ2-5|TRBV7-7
CASSNRDSKGQETQYF
TGTGCTAGCAGCAACCGGGACTCGAAGGGCCAAGAGACCCAGTACTTC
>NA|TRBD2|TRBJ2-7|TRBV5-4
CATHDELADRREQYF
TGTGCCACCCACGACGAACTAGCGGACCGCAGGGAGCAGTACTTC
>NA|NA|TRBJ2-4|TRBV23-1
CASSLTVGTHRNYF
TGCGCCAGCAGCCTGACGGTCGGGACTCACCGAAATTACTTC
>NA|NA|TRBJ1-5|TRBV7-6
CASSLSPQQPQHF
TGTGCCAGCAGCTTATCCCCACAGCAGCCCCAGCATTTT
>few|NA|TRBJ2-1|TRBV11-3
CASSFRGPNEQFF
TGTGCCAGCAGCTTCCGTGGCCCCAATGAGCAGTTCTTC
>NA|TRBD2|TRBJ2-3|TRBV11-3
CASSYGLAGRVDTQYF
TGTGCCAGCAGCTACGGACTAGCGGGACGGGTAGATACGCAGTATTTT
>once|TRBD1|TRBJ1-2|TRBV9
CASSAPSGTGGRGYTF
TGTGCCAGCAGCGCCCCCTCCGGGACAGGGGGACGTGGCTACACCTTC
>NA|NA|TRBJ1-1|TRBV7-8
CASSVRRMGTEAFF
TGTGCCAGCAGCGTTCGGAGGATGGGCACTGAAGCTTTCTTT
>NA|NA|TRBJ1-1|TRBV11-2
CASTLTAGTEAFF
TGTGCCAGCACCCTTACGGCAGGGACTGAAGCTTTCTTT
>few|NA|TRBJ2-5|TRBV11-2
CASSLYPGTPQETQYF
TGTGCCAGCAGCCTTTATCCCGGGACACCTCAAGAGACCCAGTACTTC
>NA|NA|TRBJ2-1|TRBV7-2
CASSAPWAEQFF
TGTGCCAGCAGCGCCCCGTGGGCGGAGCAGTTCTTC
>NA|TRBD2|TRBJ2-1|TRBV2
CATSAGNSYNEQFF
TGTGCCACTTCAGCGGGGAACTCCTACAATGAGCAGTTCTTC
>NA|NA|TRBJ2-7|TRBV2
CASTDRPYEQYF
TGTGCCAGCACGGACAGACCCTACGAGCAGTACTTC
>NA|TRBD1|TRBJ2-7|TRBV5-1
CASSATGVPYEQYF
TGCGCCAGCAGCGCGACAGGGGTCCCTTACGAGCAGTACTTC
>NA|NA|TRBJ1-1|TRBV2
CASSDGRVVAFF
TGTGCCAGCAGTGATGGGAGGGTGGTAGCTTTCTTT
>NA|TRBD1|TRBJ1-2|TRBV2
CASSEKTGGNYGYTF
TGTGCCAGCAGTGAAAAGACAGGGGGGAACTATGGCTACACCTTC
>NA|NA|TRBJ2-3|TRBV21-1
CASSEGTEITDTQYF
TGTGCCAGCAGCGAAGGGACAGAAATCACAGATACGCAGTATTTT
>NA|TRBD1|TRBJ1-5|TRBV10-1
CASSTGVDQPQHF
TGCGCCAGCTCTACAGGGGTTGATCAGCCCCAGCATTTT
>NA|NA|TRBJ2-1|TRBV5-1
CASSPRSEGEQFF
TGCGCCAGCAGCCCCCGGTCGGAGGGTGAGCAGTTCTTC
>NA|NA|TRBJ2-1|TRBV27
CASSFYRADEQFF
TGTGCCAGCAGTTTTTACAGGGCCGATGAGCAGTTCTTC
>NA|NA|TRBJ2-4|TRBV5-1
CASSLADRALAKNIQYF
TGCGCCAGCAGCTTGGCCGACAGAGCGTTAGCCAAAAACATTCAGTACTTC
>NA|NA|TRBJ2-3|TRBV5-6
CASSLRRPTDTQYF
TGTGCCAGCAGCTTGAGGCGGCCCACAGATACGCAGTATTTT
>NA|NA|TRBJ2-7|TRBV13
CASSYSLSEQYF
TGTGCCAGCAGCTATAGTTTAAGCGAGCAGTACTTC
>NA|TRBD2|TRBJ2-7|TRBV2
CASRDTSGAYEQYF
TGTGCCAGCAGGGATACTAGCGGAGCCTACGAGCAGTACTTC
>NA|NA|TRBJ1-1|TRBV7-2
CASSLMAWGGSTEAFF
TGTGCCAGCAGCTTAATGGCCTGGGGGGGGAGCACTGAAGCTTTCTTT
>NA|NA|TRBJ2-7|TRBV7-8
CASSYKAGYEQYF
TGTGCCAGCAGCTATAAAGCGGGCTACGAGCAGTACTTC
>NA|NA|TRBJ1-2|TRBV6-1
CASSEERVPDGSNYGYTF
TGTGCCAGCAGTGAAGAGAGGGTTCCGGACGGATCTAACTATGGCTACACCTTC
>NA|NA|TRBJ1-2|TRBV7-9
CASSLQGRLGYTF
TGTGCCAGCAGTCTTCAGGGGAGATTAGGCTACACCTTC